The 28 T cell receptor beta chains reported below all come from one sample, sequenced in a study of blood T cell repertoires in COVID-19. Profiling relied on immunoSEQ multiplex PCR, and the TCRdb table lists in-frame clones only, not all of them. The sample lists about 97,000 clones; almost 85% were seen once. Material: peripheral blood. These receptors originate from a middle-aged man with active or convalescent COVID-19.

The rearrangement uses TRBV9 and TRBJ2-1, with 7 bases that match TRBD2. The germline V gene has CDR1 SGDLS and CDR2 YYNGEE. The J segment lost 4 bases and the V segment lost 0 bases, leaving 4 bases of the junction unmatched. The CDR3 consists of 15 residues. DNA of the CDR3: TGTGCCAGCAGCGTAGAGTCTAGCGGATACAATGAGCAGTTCTTC. Translation: CASSVESSGYNEQFF.

The chain combines TRBV5-1 with TRBJ2-3; 8 nucleotides line up with TRBD2. This CDR3 has 13 amino acids. Losses at the gene ends were 7 bases for V and 4 bases for J; bases not matched to a gene: 5. Per germline, CDR1 SGHRS and CDR2 YFSETQ. As DNA, the CDR3 is TGCGCCAGCCGGGAGGGCCTCCCAGATACGCAGTATTTT. Amino acid sequence: CASREGLPDTQYF.

The chain uses TRBV9 and TRBJ2-3; the D gene is possibly TRBD1 (6 bases). Germline CDR1 SGDLS, CDR2 YYNGEE. V lost 6 bases and J 1 base, leaving 27 bases between the germline ends. The CDR3 length is 19 residues. CDR3 nucleotide sequence: TGTGCCAGCACGCCCGGGCGTGGGGGCCCTCCTTCGGGCACAGATACGCAGTATTTT. This translates into CASTPGRGGPPSGTDTQYF.

This chain uses TRBV7-8 with TRBJ1-1; D perhaps matches TRBD1 (6 bases). Germline V gene data show CDR1 as SGHVS and CDR2 as FQNEAQ. CDR3 length: 17 amino acids. V was pared by 1 base and J by 6 bases, with 21 bases between. The CDR3 DNA follows: TGTGCCAGCAGCTTAGACGGGGGGCGCATGTTAATGTCTGAAGCTTTCTTT. Amino acid sequence: CASSLDGGRMLMSEAFF.

The V gene is TRBV13, the J gene TRBJ2-1; 16 bases align to TRBD2. V shed 5 bases and J 9 bases; nucleotides not matched to a gene: 16. The germline V gene has CDR1 PRHDT and CDR2 FYEKMQ (reference sequence). The CDR3 runs 19 residues. The CDR3 is CASSQGLAGGPLSSSEQFF. The CDR3 DNA sequence: TGTGCCAGCAGCCAGGGACTAGCGGGGGGGCCCCTTTCTTCTAGTGAGCAGTTCTTC.

The chain uses TRBV5-6 and TRBJ2-4; D remains ambiguous. Germline V CDR1 and CDR2: SGHDT, YYEEEE. Trimming left V 2 bases short and J 7 bases short, with 4 bases between. The CDR3 spans 11 residues. In DNA form, the CDR3 reads TGTGCCAGCAGCTTCTCGAACATTCAGTACTTC. As protein: CASSFSNIQYF.

V gene TRBV9 combines with J gene TRBJ1-3; D might be TRBD1 (5 bases). Germline CDR1 SGDLS, CDR2 YYNGEE. The CDR3 is 15 residues long. V lost 3 bases and J lost 0, with 10 bases in between. The CDR3 DNA sequence: TGTGCCAGCAGCGCTCAGGGATCCTCTGGAAACACCATATATTTT. It is translated as CASSAQGSSGNTIYF.

CDR3 region: CASGLGLTTGANVLTF. The CDR3 DNA is TGTGCTAGTGGTTTGGGCCTAACTACGGGGGCCAACGTCCTGACTTTC. The chain joins TRBV12-5 to TRBJ2-6; D is uncertain. Germline loops: CDR1 LGHNT, CDR2 FRNRAP. Trimming took 1 base from V and 4 from J, leaving 11 bases between them. This CDR3 region has 16 residues.

The chain carries TRBV9 and TRBJ1-2; 8 nucleotides align to TRBD1. V lost 3 bases to trimming and J lost 6 bases; unmatched junction nucleotides: 7. CDR3 size: 14 residues. Germline lookup yields CDR1 SGDLS and CDR2 YYNGEE. CDR3 DNA: TGTGCCAGCAGCGCCCCCGGACAGGGTAATGGCTACACCTTC. Translated: CASSAPGQGNGYTF.

The J gene is TRBJ1-1, the V gene TRBV18; the match to TRBD1 covers 8 bases. In germline, CDR1 is KGHSH, CDR2 LQKENI. Germline trimming cut 5 bases from V and 4 bases from J; bases unmatched to any gene: 6. CDR3 length: 14 residues. CDR3 residues: CASSTIDRGTEAFF. The DNA of the CDR3 is TGTGCCAGCTCAACAATCGACAGGGGCACTGAAGCTTTCTTT. Based on the CDR3 plus reference TRBV18 and TRBJ1-1, the full variable domain is NAGVMQNPRHLVRRRGQEARLRCSPMKGHSHVYWYRQLPEEGLKFMVYLQKENIIDESGMPKERFSAEFPKEGPSILRIQQVVRGDSAAYFCASSTIDRGTEAFFGQGTRLTVV.

The rearrangement links TRBV7-9 to TRBJ2-2; 15 bases are shared with TRBD2. Looked up from germline, CDR1 is SEHNR and CDR2 is FQNEAQ (reference sequence). This CDR3 has 18 amino acids. J lost 1 base, V lost 3 bases, and 3 bases had no gene match. The CDR3: CASSLTGLAGGNTGELFF. CDR3 bases: TGTGCCAGCAGCTTGACGGGACTAGCGGGGGGGAACACCGGGGAGCTGTTTTTT. The complete variable domain, with remaining parts taken from reference TRBV7-9 and TRBJ2-2, reads DTGVSQNPRHKITKRGQNVTFRCDPISEHNRLYWYRQTLGQGPEFLTYFQNEAQLEKSRLLSDRFSAERPKGSFSTLEIQRTEQGDSAMYLCASSLTGLAGGNTGELFFGEGSRLTVL.

The chain employs TRBV7-9 and TRBJ1-4, with D perhaps matching TRBD1 (5 bases). This CDR3 spans 13 amino acids. Trimming took off 5 bases at V and 11 bases at J, with 15 bases between the two ends. CDR1 SEHNR and CDR2 FQNEAQ come from the germline V gene (reference sequence). The CDR3 loop is CASSPSGEGKLFF. The CDR3 DNA is TGTGCCAGCAGCCCGAGTGGGGAGGGGAAACTGTTTTTT.

This chain uses TRBV12-3 or TRBV12-4 with TRBJ1-1; D is uncertain. V was cut by 10 bases and J by 0 bases, with 12 bases left in between. CDR3 size: 13 residues. The CDR3 loop reads CATSGLMNTEAFF. As DNA, the CDR3 is TGTGCCACCTCCGGACTGATGAACACTGAAGCTTTCTTT.

This sequence joins TRBV9 and TRBJ1-2; TRBD1 is a possible D gene (5 bases). The CDR3 extends over 15 amino acids. CDR1 and CDR2 (germline): SGDLS, YYNGEE. Trimming left V 0 bases short and J 4 bases short, with 13 bases between. CDR3: CASSVGSQGGYGYTF. CDR3 nucleotide sequence: TGTGCCAGCAGCGTAGGGAGTCAGGGAGGCTATGGCTACACCTTC.

The chain is built from TRBV5-1 and TRBJ2-1; TRBD1 might be the D (5 bases). The CDR3 runs to 15 residues. V was shortened by 4 bases and J by 2 bases, with 13 bases between the two germline ends. Germline loops: CDR1 SGHRS, CDR2 YFSETQ. The CDR3 reads CASSKDTQAYNEQFF. The CDR3 region has the DNA TGCGCCAGCAGCAAGGACACGCAAGCCTACAATGAGCAGTTCTTC.

This clone has only one observation. The chain is built from TRBV3-1 (or the pseudogene TRBV3-2) and TRBJ2-2; tentative D call: TRBD1 (6 bases). The CDR3 totals 17 residues. Germline V gene data show CDR1 as LGHDT and CDR2 as YNNKEL (reference sequence). The V and J ends lost 2 bases and 2 bases respectively, with 15 bases between them. The CDR3 is CASSQMMAGANTGELFF. As DNA, the CDR3 is TGTGCCAGCAGCCAAATGATGGCAGGGGCCAACACCGGGGAGCTGTTTTTT.

Only one count was recorded for this clone. The chain couples TRBV4-1 to TRBJ2-7; no reliable D call. The CDR3 spans 15 residues. Trimming pared 2 bases from V and 1 base from J, leaving 12 bases between. CDR1 MGHRA and CDR2 YSYEKL come from the germline V gene. The CDR3 loop is CASSQTQDRSYEQYF. DNA for the CDR3: TGCGCCAGCAGCCAAACTCAGGATCGTTCCTACGAGCAGTACTTC.

The gene calls are TRBV5-5 and TRBJ1-4; 9 positions match TRBD1. J lost 6 bases, V lost 4 bases, and 13 bases had no gene match. The CDR3 length is 17 residues. CDR1 is SGHKS and CDR2 is YYEKEE in the germline V gene (reference sequence). CDR3 in DNA: TGTGCCAGCAGCCAATTGGCAGGGACAGGGAAAGATGAAAAACTGTTTTTT. Translating it yields CASSQLAGTGKDEKLFF.

The V and J genes are TRBV5-4 and TRBJ2-7; 9 bases are shared with TRBD1. Germline V lookup: CDR1 SGHNT, CDR2 YYREEE (reference sequence). The CDR3 runs 13 residues. The V gene end was trimmed by 3 bases and the J gene end by 5 bases; junction bases not matched to a gene: 3. The CDR3 coding sequence is TGTGCCAGCAGCTGGGACAGGGTCCACGAGCAGTACTTC. Its protein is CASSWDRVHEQYF.

The chain employs TRBV9 and TRBJ2-1; 9 positions agree with TRBD2. The CDR3 loop spans 15 amino acids. CDR1 is SGDLS and CDR2 is YYNGEE in the germline V gene. V gave up 2 bases and J gave up 8 bases; unmatched junction bases: 8. The CDR3 DNA sequence: TGTGCCAGCAGCGTGGCGGGGGGGCCCTTCGATGAGCAGTTCTTC. Its protein product is CASSVAGGPFDEQFF. The full variable domain, in which reference TRBV9 and TRBJ2-1 provide the parts outside the CDR3, is DSGVTQTPKHLITATGQRVTLRCSPRSGDLSVYWYQQSLDQGLQFLIQYYNGEERAKGNILERFSAQQFPDLHSELNLSSLELGDSALYFCASSVAGGPFDEQFFGPGTRLTVL.

Only a few counts were recorded for this clone. This rearrangement joins TRBV3-1 (or the pseudogene TRBV3-2) to TRBJ1-1; D is undetermined. Germline V gene lookup returns CDR1 LGHDT and CDR2 YNNKEL (reference sequence). V lost 5 bases and J 4 bases, leaving 14 bases between the germline ends. The length of the CDR3 is 14 residues. The CDR3 coding sequence is TGTGCCAGCAGCGTAAATAGTCGTGGCACTGAAGCTTTCTTT. Translated: CASSVNSRGTEAFF.

This chain links TRBV6-5 with TRBJ1-1; possible D gene TRBD1, 5 bases. The germline CDR1 and CDR2 sequences are MNHEY and SVGAGI. This CDR3 region has 15 residues. V was pared by 7 bases and J by 1 base, with 16 bases between. This CDR3 is CASTDGGKGNTEAFF. Here the CDR3 DNA reads TGTGCCAGCACCGATGGGGGGAAAGGGAACACTGAAGCTTTCTTT.

The rearrangement joins TRBV12-3 or TRBV12-4 to TRBJ2-4; D ambiguous. Trimming stripped 6 bases from V and 7 bases from J, with 7 bases between. The CDR3 loop spans 11 amino acids. CDR3 in amino acids: CASSHSNIQYF. Written as DNA, the CDR3 is TGTGCCAGCAGCCATAGTAACATTCAGTACTTC.

The V call is TRBV27, the J call TRBJ1-5, with D perhaps matching TRBD1 (5 bases). The V and J ends lost 6 bases and 4 bases respectively, with 19 bases between them. The CDR3 extends over 16 amino acids. In germline, CDR1 is MNHEY, CDR2 SMNVEV (reference sequence). CDR3 sequence: CASSNPRAGGNQPQHF. For the CDR3, the DNA is TGTGCCAGCAGCAACCCCCGGGCGGGGGGTAATCAGCCCCAGCATTTT.

This sequence joins TRBV5-1 and TRBJ2-5, with 8 bases lining up with TRBD2. CDR1 is SGHRS and CDR2 is YFSETQ in the germline V gene. The length of the CDR3 is 14 residues. V gave up 7 bases and J gave up 4 bases; unmatched junction bases: 9. The CDR3 DNA reads as TGCGCCAGCGGTCCTGGGCGGGAGGTAGAGACCCAGTACTTC. It specifies CASGPGREVETQYF.

The chain joins TRBV7-3 to TRBJ2-1, with 9 bases lining up with TRBD2. Germline V lookup: CDR1 SGHTA, CDR2 FQGTGA. CDR3 length equals 15 residues. Germline trimming cut 5 bases from V and 4 bases from J; bases unmatched to any gene: 6. The DNA of the CDR3 is TGTGCCAGCAGCGCAAGCGGGGGGACTTACAATGAGCAGTTCTTC. This translates into CASSASGGTYNEQFF.

This clone has a handful of counts. V is TRBV9 and J is TRBJ2-5; 11 positions match TRBD2. Germline V lookup: CDR1 SGDLS, CDR2 YYNGEE. This CDR3 spans 14 amino acids. Trimming cost V 4 bases and J 5 bases; bases outside gene matches: 4. In DNA form, the CDR3 reads TGTGCCAGCAGCAGTAGCGGGGGGGCCGAGACCCAGTACTTC. Translating gives CASSSSGGAETQYF. The variable domain in full, completed from reference TRBV9 and TRBJ2-5, reads DSGVTQTPKHLITATGQRVTLRCSPRSGDLSVYWYQQSLDQGLQFLIQYYNGEERAKGNILERFSAQQFPDLHSELNLSSLELGDSALYFCASSSSGGAETQYFGPGTRLLVL.

This chain connects TRBV5-1 to TRBJ2-1; tentative D call: TRBD1 (6 bases). V was clipped by 3 bases and J by 8 bases, with 12 bases between them. This CDR3 is 13 amino acids long. CDR1 and CDR2 from the germline V gene are SGHRS and YFSETQ. This CDR3 is CASSSGASDEQFF. CDR3 bases: TGCGCCAGCAGCTCAGGGGCAAGCGATGAGCAGTTCTTC.